The 16 T cell receptor beta chains presented below share a single source sample, sequenced in a study of blood T cell repertoires in COVID-19. Clones were sequenced by immunoSEQ multiplex PCR, and TCRdb holds only the in-frame ones, with some missing. The table has roughly 100,000 clones, around nine tenths seen once. The sequenced material came from peripheral blood. These receptors all come from a human donor in a cohort sampled during active COVID-19.

This clone was picked up a small number of times. The chain combines TRBV7-9 with TRBJ2-7; no clear D. The CDR3 has 15 residues. Germline CDR1 is SEHNR and CDR2 is FQNEAQ (reference sequence). V lost 3 bases, J lost 6 bases, and 18 bases lay in between. The CDR3 spells CASSFPLAGLGEQYF. CDR3 DNA: TGTGCCAGCAGCTTTCCCCTGGCAGGTTTAGGCGAGCAGTACTTC.

The chain combines TRBV5-1 with TRBJ2-7; D may be TRBD1 (6 bases). Per germline, CDR1 SGHRS and CDR2 YFSETQ. The CDR3 spans 15 residues. Trimming left V 1 base short and J 2 bases short, with 13 bases between. CDR3 nucleotide sequence: TGCGCCAGCAGCTTGACAGGGCAGGACCCCTACGAGCAGTACTTC. Protein: CASSLTGQDPYEQYF.

The chain joins TRBV28 to TRBJ2-2, with 8 bases aligning to TRBD1. The germline V gene has CDR1 MDHEN and CDR2 SYDVKM. J lost 0 bases, V lost 6 bases, and 3 bases had no gene match. The CDR3 is 15 amino acids. CDR3 sequence reads: CASRTQGANTGELFF. DNA for the CDR3: TGTGCCAGCAGGACACAGGGGGCGAACACCGGGGAGCTGTTTTTT.

J is TRBJ2-3 and V is TRBV9; D might be TRBD1 (6 bases). V lost 2 bases and J 1 base, leaving 14 bases between the germline ends. The germline CDR1 and CDR2 sequences are SGDLS and YYNGEE. The CDR3 contains 16 residues. CDR3 in DNA: TGTGCCAGCAGCGTCGAGGGGGACGGTCGCACAGATACGCAGTATTTT. As protein: CASSVEGDGRTDTQYF.

V usage is TRBV9 and J usage is TRBJ2-3; TRBD2 matches 7 bases. V lost 0 bases, J lost 2 bases, and 6 bases stayed unmatched. The CDR3 length is 16 residues. Germline V gene sequence: CDR1 SGDLS, CDR2 YYNGEE. Written as DNA, the CDR3 is TGTGCCAGCAGCGTAGGCCGGACTAGATCCACAGATACGCAGTATTTT. Translated: CASSVGRTRSTDTQYF. Full variable domain (outside the CDR3, taken from reference TRBV9 and TRBJ2-3): DSGVTQTPKHLITATGQRVTLRCSPRSGDLSVYWYQQSLDQGLQFLIQYYNGEERAKGNILERFSAQQFPDLHSELNLSSLELGDSALYFCASSVGRTRSTDTQYFGPGTRLTVL.

This chain joins TRBV4-2 and TRBJ2-3; 10 bases are a match to TRBD1. This CDR3 is built from 16 residues. V shed 2 bases and J 4 bases; nucleotides not matched to a gene: 6. Looked up from germline, CDR1 is LGHNA and CDR2 is YNFKEQ. The CDR3 loop is CASSQPTGTGADTQYF. In DNA form, the CDR3 reads TGTGCCAGCAGCCAACCCACCGGGACAGGGGCAGATACGCAGTATTTT.

The chain has TRBV18 and TRBJ1-2, with unresolved D. Trimming took off 2 bases at V and 2 bases at J, with 12 bases between the two ends. In germline, CDR1 is KGHSH, CDR2 LQKENI. The CDR3 length is 15 residues. Here the CDR3 reads CASSPAEGTNYGYTF. For the CDR3, the DNA is TGTGCCAGCTCACCAGCTGAGGGAACCAACTATGGCTACACCTTC.

A single count supports this clone. V and J are TRBV7-2 and TRBJ2-2; D may be TRBD1 (6 bases). The length of the CDR3 is 14 residues. Germline V CDR1 and CDR2: SGHTA, FQGNSA. The V and J ends lost 3 bases and 3 bases respectively, with 8 bases between them. The CDR3: CASSFSGDTGELFF. CDR3 nucleotides: TGTGCCAGCAGCTTTTCAGGGGACACCGGGGAGCTGTTTTTT.

Comments on this clone: The sample carries other DNA sequences with the same CDR3. The chain recombines TRBV19 with TRBJ1-5; weak D call: TRBD1 (6 bases). Trimming pared 1 base from V and 3 bases from J, leaving 13 bases between. This CDR3 has 16 residues. The V gene's germline CDR1 is LNHDA and CDR2 SQIVND (reference sequence). The chain's CDR3 is CASSIVWTADNQPQHF. The CDR3 DNA sequence: TGTGCCAGTAGTATAGTCTGGACAGCCGACAATCAGCCCCAGCATTTT.

V usage is TRBV27 and J usage is TRBJ2-1; D possibly corresponds to TRBD2 (5 bases). Between the trimmed V and J ends, which lost 2 bases and 0 bases, there was a span of 11 bases. The CDR3 sequence is 16 residues long. Germline lookup yields CDR1 MNHEY and CDR2 SMNVEV (reference sequence). The CDR3 spells CASSLEGDNSYNEQFF. The CDR3 bases are TGTGCCAGCAGTTTAGAGGGAGATAACTCCTACAATGAGCAGTTCTTC.

V is TRBV5-6 and J is TRBJ1-1; D unresolved. V lost 4 bases and J lost 8, with 9 bases in between. CDR1 is SGHDT, CDR2 YYEEEE, per germline. The CDR3 loop spans 11 amino acids. CDR3 in DNA: TGTGCCAGCAGCCGTGGCACAGAAGCTTTCTTT. Translated, it gives CASSRGTEAFF.

In its sample, this clone was seen a few times. The V gene is TRBV11-3, the J gene TRBJ2-5; 9 nucleotides match TRBD2. The ends lost 5 bases at V and 5 bases at J; junction bases unmatched: 12. The germline V gene encodes CDR1 SGHNT and CDR2 YENEEA. The CDR3 totals 16 residues. CDR3 loop: CASSPPGAGGSETQYF. CDR3 nucleotide sequence: TGTGCCAGCAGCCCACCCGGGGCGGGGGGGTCGGAGACCCAGTACTTC.

This clone has only one observation. V gene TRBV4-1 combines with J gene TRBJ2-3; 8 nucleotides line up with TRBD2. V lost 2 bases to trimming and J lost 0 bases; unmatched junction nucleotides: 4. Germline CDR1 reads MGHRA; CDR2 reads YSYEKL. The CDR3 extends over 16 amino acids. The CDR3 DNA sequence: TGCGCCAGCAGCCAACCAATAGCGGGAAGCACAGATACGCAGTATTTT. The encoded protein is CASSQPIAGSTDTQYF.

This clone appeared a few times. The rearrangement uses TRBV25-1 and TRBJ2-1; possibly TRBD2 for D (6 bases). This CDR3 is 13 amino acids long. Germline V gene lookup returns CDR1 MGHDK and CDR2 SYGVNS. Between the trimmed V and J ends, which lost 7 bases and 8 bases, there was a span of 15 bases. The CDR3 here is CASTWRSGDEQFF. CDR3 nucleotide sequence: TGTGCCAGCACCTGGCGTAGCGGAGATGAGCAGTTCTTC.

The rearrangement links TRBV3-1 (or the pseudogene TRBV3-2) to TRBJ2-3; 11 bases align to TRBD2. With V trimmed by 1 base and J by 5 bases, 11 bases remained unmatched. Germline values: CDR1 LGHDT, CDR2 YNNKEL (reference sequence). There are 18 residues in the CDR3. CDR3 amino acids: CASSQVPPLAGGGDTQYF. In DNA, the CDR3 is TGTGCCAGCAGCCAAGTTCCCCCCCTAGCGGGAGGTGGAGATACGCAGTATTTT.

The chain recombines TRBV15 with TRBJ2-2, with TRBD1 matching 7 bases. CDR3 length: 15 residues. Germline lookup yields CDR1 LNHNV and CDR2 YYDKDF (reference sequence). Trimming cost V 0 bases and J 6 bases; bases outside gene matches: 4. The CDR3 region has the DNA TGTGCCACCAGCAGAGATGGACAGGCAGCCGGGGAGCTGTTTTTT. As protein: CATSRDGQAAGELFF.